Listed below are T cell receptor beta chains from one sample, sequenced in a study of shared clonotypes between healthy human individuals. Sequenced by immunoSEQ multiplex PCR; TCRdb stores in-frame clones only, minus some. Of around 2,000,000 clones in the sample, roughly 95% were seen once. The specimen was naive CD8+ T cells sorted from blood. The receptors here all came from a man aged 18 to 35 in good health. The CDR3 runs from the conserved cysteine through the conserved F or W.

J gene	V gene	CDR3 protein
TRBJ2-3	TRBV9	CASSGLTGTSESDTQYF
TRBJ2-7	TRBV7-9	CASSSTGNSYEQYF
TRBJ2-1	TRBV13	CASSTLAGEGEQFF
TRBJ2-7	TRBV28	CASSPFYSYEQYF
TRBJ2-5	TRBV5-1	CASSYTGLQETQYF
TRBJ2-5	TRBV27	CASSLGGLETQYF
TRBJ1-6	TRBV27	CASGEQLNSPLHF
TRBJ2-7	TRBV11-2	CASRTDRDSSYEQYF
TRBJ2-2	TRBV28	CASSPETVYTGELFF
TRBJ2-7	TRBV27	CASSLYSAGGSYEQYF
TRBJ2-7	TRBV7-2	CASSPGMAYRGHEQYF
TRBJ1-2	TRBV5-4	CASSRGTASGYTF
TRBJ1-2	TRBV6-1	CASSEAVTSLANYGYTF
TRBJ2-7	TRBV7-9	CASSLVGSSLGYEQYF
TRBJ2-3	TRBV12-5	CASGFSTSGSTDTQYF
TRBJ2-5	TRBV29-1	CSVEDRVFYF
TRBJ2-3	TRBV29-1	CSVLGDTDTQYF
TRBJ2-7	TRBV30	CAWSVTGRFDYEQYF
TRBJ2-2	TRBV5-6	CASSLGTGTGELFF
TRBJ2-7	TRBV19	CASSATVSYEQYF
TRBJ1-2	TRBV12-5	CASGVQGSTNYGYTF
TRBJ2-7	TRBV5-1	CASSLEGLVSYEQYF
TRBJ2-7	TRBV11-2	CASSLGPGPYEQYF
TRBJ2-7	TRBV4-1	CASSQAAYRGPAYEQYF
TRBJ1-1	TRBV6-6	CASSLDRSNTEAFF
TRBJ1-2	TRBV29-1	CSVEELPLSF
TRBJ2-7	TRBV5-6	CASSLTSGGAHEQYF
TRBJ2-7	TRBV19	CASSMGIYYEQYF
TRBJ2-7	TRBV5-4	CASSFGAGGDEQYF